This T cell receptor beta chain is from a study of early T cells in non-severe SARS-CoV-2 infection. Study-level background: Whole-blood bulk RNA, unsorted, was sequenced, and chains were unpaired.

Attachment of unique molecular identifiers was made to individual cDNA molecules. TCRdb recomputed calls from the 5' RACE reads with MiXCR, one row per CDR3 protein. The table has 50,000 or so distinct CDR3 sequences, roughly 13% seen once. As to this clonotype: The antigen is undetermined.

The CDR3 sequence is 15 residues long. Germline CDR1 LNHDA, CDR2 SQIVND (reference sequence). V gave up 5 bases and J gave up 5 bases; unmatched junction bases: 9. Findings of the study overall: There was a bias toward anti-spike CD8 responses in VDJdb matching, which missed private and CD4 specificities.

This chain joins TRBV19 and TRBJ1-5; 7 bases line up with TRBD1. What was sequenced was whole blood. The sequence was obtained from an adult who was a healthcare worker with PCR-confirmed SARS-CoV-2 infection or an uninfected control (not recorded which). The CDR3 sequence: CASSAQGDGYQPQHF. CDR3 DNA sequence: TGTGCCAGTAGTGCCCAGGGGGACGGGTATCAGCCCCAGCATTTT.